The clone carrying this T cell receptor beta chain was recorded once. The data belong to a study of ipilimumab plus nivolumab after autologous stem cell transplantation. Only in-frame clones appear in the TCRdb table, and some are missing; sequencing was by immunoSEQ multiplex PCR. Of about 40,000 clones listed, about 92% are singletons. The CDR3 sequence is 16 residues long. The V end lost 4 bases, the J end lost 3 bases, and 17 bases lay between the germline ends. CDR1 is SEHNR and CDR2 is FQNEAQ in the germline V gene (reference sequence). The clonotype originates from a male donor with multiple myeloma. The sample in question was PBMCs, obtained in a trial of ipilimumab plus nivolumab as post-transplant consolidation. The rearrangement uses TRBV7-9 and TRBJ2-3, with D perhaps matching TRBD1 or TRBD2 (5 bases each). CDR3 sequence (DNA): TGTGCCAGCAGCTCAAGCGTCACTAGGGGTACAGATACGCAGTATTTT. Amino acids: CASSSSVTRGTDTQYF.